What follows describes a single T cell receptor beta chain. No antigen is known for it. The input lacks base qualities; no much larger clone sits a single base away. This sample was included in a study of OX40 agonist ivuxolimab in advanced cancers. Broadly, across the study: Ivuxolimab was a fully human IgG2 agonistic monoclonal antibody targeting the costimulatory receptor OX40 (CD134). The paper describes the monotherapy dose-escalation part (N ≈ 51 patients) of the phase I trial of ivuxolimab. Partial responses were achieved by three dose-escalation patients, of whom one had hepatocellular carcinoma and two had cutaneous melanoma. Intravenous ivuxolimab was administered to patients every 2 weeks at six dose levels: 0.01, 0.1, 0.3, 1.5, 3 and 10 mg/kg. Of the roughly 50 dose-escalation patients, hepatocellular carcinoma was present in around 20, melanoma in approximately 15, renal cell carcinoma in 9 and head and neck cancer in 9. Peripheral TCRbeta sequencing was intended to test whether TCR sequence diversity was altered and clonal T-cell expansion was caused by ivuxolimab. Prior anti-PD-1, anti-PD-L1 or anti-CTLA-4 therapy was permitted, and checkpoint inhibitors had been received by about 37% of dose-escalation patients. A male proportion of around 81% and a mean age of 60 years, ranging from 23 to 79, were recorded for the dose-escalation cohort. Points the paper makes about the study in general: Low levels of normalized T-cell clonal expansion were also seen in some patients who did not respond. The antigen specificity of the peripheral T cells that underwent clonal expansion was not determined. Partial responders in the 0.1-3.0 mg/kg groups had among the lowest normalized peripheral clonal expansion, especially among CD8+ T cells. After ivuxolimab, expanded clones were on average more numerous among CD8+ T cells than among CD4+ T cells. Clonal expansion of both CD4+ and CD8+ blood T cells was observed from baseline to week 6 at doses 0.1 to 3.0 mg/kg.

To sequence the TCRbeta CDR3 region, genomic DNA was isolated from the sorted cells. TCRbeta CDR3 regions were sequenced using the immunoSEQ Assay. As stored in TCRdb, this immuneACCESS dataset retains in-frame rearrangements with V and J assigned. A fraction of the clones does not appear; measured against another copy, unresolved V genes explain less than half of the discrepancy, and the remainder lacks a known reason. The sample has 55,000 to 70,000 clones on record, about 86% of them singletons. The ten biggest clones cover roughly 0.88% of the sample. Patients with a history of autoimmune disease or receiving systemic immunosuppression were excluded from the trial. Peripheral blood for TCR sequencing was drawn from every dose cohort at baseline, at cycle 4 day 1 and at cycle 7 day 1. Samples were obtained from an open-label, multicenter, first-in-human phase I dose-escalation trial of ivuxolimab. Adults with locally advanced or metastatic melanoma, renal cell carcinoma, hepatocellular carcinoma or head and neck squamous cell carcinoma were enrolled in the trial. Before TCR sequencing, CD4+ T cells and CD8+ T cells from peripheral blood were sorted into separate populations.

Trimming removed 5 bases from V and 4 bases from J; the gene matches leave 15 bases unexplained. Measured from the cysteine to the phenylalanine, the CDR3 is 18 residues long. CDR3 DNA only is kept here, 54 bases in frame from base 1. The germline V gene encodes CDR1 SGHAT and CDR2 FQNNGV. This chain joins TRBV11-2 to TRBJ2-7; 12 of the junction bases match TRBD2. The sequenced sample was CD4+ or CD8+ T cells sorted from blood, obtained in a trial of the OX40 agonist ivuxolimab. The clonotype comes from an adult with an advanced solid tumor such as melanoma, head and neck, liver or kidney cancer. The nucleotides read TGTGCCAGCAGCCGGGGGACAGCTAGCGGGAGGGCCACGTACGAGCAGTACTTC. The resulting protein is CASSRGTASGRATYEQYF.